Shown below are 3 T cell receptor beta chains from a single sample sequenced in a study of cytomegalovirus exposure and HLA in healthy donors. Generated by immunoSEQ multiplex PCR, the TCRdb table keeps only in-frame clones and is missing some. Found here are 140,000 or so clones, 70% to 90% of them singletons; the top ten hold less than 8%. The sample consisted of PBMCs. The receptors come from a woman in her 30s in good health and CMV-seropositive.

This clone was seen a single time. The CDR3 loop reads CASSQTSGIAGELFF. DNA for the CDR3: TGTGCCAGCAGCCAGACTAGCGGGATAGCCGGGGAGCTGTTTTTT. This chain connects TRBV2 to TRBJ2-2, with 11 bases aligning to TRBD2. The CDR3 runs 15 residues. With V trimmed by 6 bases and J by 6 bases, 6 bases remained unmatched. CDR1 and CDR2 from the germline V gene are SNHLY and FYNNEI.

The chain employs TRBV10-3 and TRBJ1-5; a possible D gene is TRBD1 (5 bases). V lost 3 bases to trimming and J lost 4 bases, with 10 bases between them. This CDR3 has 14 residues. Looked up from germline, CDR1 is ENHRY and CDR2 is SYGVKD. The CDR3 is CAISERAGNQPQHF. The CDR3, as DNA: TGTGCCATCAGTGAAAGGGCAGGGAATCAGCCCCAGCATTTT.

The rearrangement links TRBV6-1 to TRBJ1-5; perhaps TRBD1 as D (6 bases). CDR3 size: 14 residues. CDR1 MNHNS and CDR2 SASEGT come from the germline V gene. Trimming took 6 bases from V and 0 from J, leaving 9 bases between them. CDR3 amino acids: CASSRTASNQPQHF. In DNA, the CDR3 is TGTGCCAGCAGCCGGACAGCTAGCAATCAGCCCCAGCATTTT.